These 25 T cell receptor beta chains were sequenced from one sample in a study of T cells after yellow fever vaccination (dated by TCRdb to the late 2010s). The treatment or condition label for this specimen denotes: live attenuated yellow fever vaccine strain. Receptors were amplified or captured by 5' RACE. The run used an Illumina NovaSeq 6000. Through fastp at Q25 and MiXCR, TCRdb rebuilt clones from the public reads, retaining in-frame beta chains. A single entry per CDR3 protein holds the most common genes and DNA from its merged rows. Here the sample has a few hundred thousand distinct CDR3 sequences; 3.6% occur a single time. The ten largest clones add up to roughly a quarter of the sample. The sequencing here drew on PBMCs, taken on the day of the yellow fever booster vaccination. The receptors were sampled from a young man who received the YFV17D yellow fever vaccine.

A few counts support this clonotype. The CDR3 loop is CASSPSGGRYEQYF. CDR3 nucleotides: TGTGCCAGCAGTCCTAGCGGGGGCCGCTACGAGCAGTACTTC. The chain has TRBV7-2 and TRBJ2-7, with 10 bases aligning to TRBD2. This CDR3 is 14 amino acids long. Trimming took 6 bases from V and 3 from J; bases not matched to a gene: 5. Germline assignment: CDR1 SGHTA and CDR2 FQGNSA. The full variable domain, completed using reference TRBV7-2 and TRBJ2-7, is GAGVSQSPSNKVTEKGKDVELRCDPISGHTALYWYRQSLGQGLEFLIYFQGNSAPDKSGLPSDRFSAERTGGSVSTLTIQRTQQEDSAVYLCASSPSGGRYEQYFGPGTRLTVT.

This clonotype was counted ten times or more. The chain uses TRBV4-1 and TRBJ2-1, with a weak D call TRBD1 (6 bases). Between the trimmed V and J ends, which lost 5 bases and 0 bases, there was a span of 11 bases. Germline lookup yields CDR1 MGHRA and CDR2 YSYEKL. This CDR3 has 15 amino acids. CDR3: CASSTRGSSYNEQFF. The DNA for the CDR3 is TGCGCCAGCAGCACAAGGGGGAGCTCCTACAATGAGCAGTTCTTC.

This clonotype showed up just a few times. This chain links TRBV5-6 with TRBJ2-5; D possibly matches TRBD1 or TRBD2 (6 bases each). Trimming left V 4 bases short and J 2 bases short, with 12 bases between. Germline-derived CDR1 and CDR2 are SGHDT and YYEEEE. The CDR3 length is 14 residues. The CDR3 loop reads CASSTQGRQETQYF. The CDR3 nucleotides read TGTGCCAGCAGCACCCAGGGGAGGCAAGAGACCCAGTACTTC.

This clonotype was seen repeatedly, ten times or more. The CDR3 coding sequence is TGTGCCAGCAGTGAGGAGGGGCCGGCGAACACCGGGGAGCTGTTTTTT. This sequence encodes CASSEEGPANTGELFF. The chain combines TRBV25-1 with TRBJ2-2; perhaps TRBD2 as D (6 bases). Germline loops: CDR1 MGHDK, CDR2 SYGVNS. V was trimmed by 3 bases and J by 0 bases, leaving 11 bases between them. The CDR3 consists of 16 residues.

This clonotype was seen ten or more times. The chain uses TRBV5-1 and TRBJ2-7; 8 bases line up with TRBD1. The CDR3 spans 14 residues. The trim removed 4 bases at V and 3 bases at J, leaving 6 bases unmatched. Germline V CDR1 and CDR2: SGHRS, YFSETQ. CDR3 in amino acids: CASSEQGEGYEQYF. The CDR3 DNA follows: TGCGCCAGCAGCGAACAGGGGGAAGGCTACGAGCAGTACTTC. The full variable domain, completed using reference TRBV5-1 and TRBJ2-7, is KAGVTQTPRYLIKTRGQQVTLSCSPISGHRSVSWYQQTPGQGLQFLFEYFSETQRNKGNFPGRFSGRQFSNSRSEMNVSTLELGDSALYLCASSEQGEGYEQYFGPGTRLTVT.

This clonotype appeared a few times. The gene calls are TRBV14 and TRBJ1-3, with D unresolved. V lost 4 bases, J lost 3 bases, and 13 bases lay in between. Germline lookup yields CDR1 SGHDN and CDR2 FVKESK. CDR3 length equals 15 residues. The CDR3 sequence: CASSRKEAFGNTIYF. The DNA for the CDR3 is TGTGCCAGCAGCCGAAAGGAGGCATTTGGAAACACCATATATTTT.

This clonotype was observed a few times. The chain combines TRBV5-5 with TRBJ2-7, with 9 bases that match TRBD1. The trim removed 4 bases at V and 6 bases at J, leaving 5 bases unmatched. This CDR3 is 13 amino acids long. The germline CDR1 and CDR2 sequences are SGHKS and YYEKEE (reference sequence). DNA of the CDR3: TGTGCCAGCAGCCCGGGACAGGGCCCCGAGCAGTACTTC. Protein product: CASSPGQGPEQYF.

This clonotype was seen at least ten times. The chain combines TRBV5-6 with TRBJ2-7, with D perhaps TRBD1 (6 bases). Germline CDR1 SGHDT, CDR2 YYEEEE. Trimming left V 4 bases short and J 5 bases short, with 19 bases between. The CDR3 has 15 residues. CDR3 nucleotides: TGTGCCAGCAGCGAGACAGGCCTCTCCTTCGACGAGCAGTACTTC. Protein product: CASSETGLSFDEQYF.

This clonotype was seen many times. The chain combines TRBV5-5 with TRBJ1-4, with unresolved D. The V gene's germline CDR1 is SGHKS and CDR2 YYEKEE (reference sequence). This CDR3 has 14 amino acids. The V gene lost 4 bases and the J gene lost 5 bases, with 12 bases spanning the gap. This CDR3 reads CASSLTNLNEKLFF. Written as DNA, the CDR3 is TGTGCCAGCAGCCTAACCAACCTGAATGAAAAACTGTTTTTT.

The V gene is TRBV20-1, the J gene TRBJ2-2; 10 nucleotides line up with TRBD2. Germline V gene sequence: CDR1 DFQATT, CDR2 SNEGSKA (reference sequence). The CDR3 spans 15 residues. V lost 4 bases, J lost 3 bases, and 5 bases stayed unmatched. This CDR3 reads CSATIGTSDTGELFF. CDR3 nucleotide sequence: TGCAGTGCTACCATCGGGACTAGCGACACCGGGGAGCTGTTTTTT.

In its sample, this clonotype was seen many times. The rearrangement links TRBV7-9 to TRBJ2-7; 12 bases match TRBD2. The length of the CDR3 is 18 residues. CDR1 and CDR2 (germline): SEHNR, FQNEAQ (reference sequence). V dropped 7 bases and J dropped 2; count of bases not matched to a gene: 15. The CDR3 nucleotides read TGTGCCAGCATCTCCGGTCCTAGCGGGGGGGCTGCCCCCTACGAGCAGTACTTC. It yields the protein CASISGPSGGAAPYEQYF.

This clonotype occurred many times. This rearrangement joins TRBV28 to TRBJ2-7, with 9 positions matching TRBD1. The CDR3 has 15 amino acids. The junction had 5 bases not matched to a gene; V was cut back by 5 bases and J by 0 bases. Looked up from germline, CDR1 is MDHEN and CDR2 is SYDVKM. CDR3 nucleotides: TGTGCCAGCAGTGCCGGACAGGGGTCCTCCTACGAGCAGTACGTC. It encodes CASSAGQGSSYEQYV.

This clonotype was recorded a few times. V is TRBV7-9 and J is TRBJ1-5; D ambiguous. Trimming cost V 10 bases and J 6 bases, with 16 bases left between them. This CDR3 has 13 amino acids. CDR1 and CDR2 from the germline V gene are SEHNR and FQNEAQ (reference sequence). CDR3 nucleotides: TGTGCCACGGATGATGGGCCTCTTCAGCCCCAGCATTTT. Translated: CATDDGPLQPQHF.

This rearrangement joins TRBV5-1 to TRBJ2-2; D not resolved. The germline V and J ends were trimmed by 0 bases and 0 bases, with 6 bases remaining between them. Germline V CDR1 and CDR2: SGHRS, YFSETQ. CDR3 length: 15 residues. DNA for the CDR3: TGCGCCAGCAGCTTGGGAGCAACGAACACCGGGGAGCTGTTTTTT. Translation: CASSLGATNTGELFF.

The rearrangement joins TRBV9 to TRBJ2-1; tentatively, D is TRBD1 (5 bases). Germline values: CDR1 SGDLS, CDR2 YYNGEE. Trimming cost V 2 bases and J 5 bases, with 11 bases left between them. The CDR3 is made up of 14 amino acids. CDR3: CASSVGQGNNEQFF. The DNA of the CDR3 is TGTGCCAGCAGCGTGGGGCAGGGCAACAATGAGCAGTTCTTC.

In its sample, this clonotype was seen many times. This chain connects TRBV7-2 to TRBJ2-1; no clear D gene. This CDR3 is built from 12 residues. With 5 bases removed from V and 5 bases from J, the gap between germline ends came to 7 bases. Germline CDR1 and CDR2: SGHTA and FQGNSA. CDR3 bases: TGTGCCAGCAGCGAACAAGACAATGAGCAGTTCTTC. As protein: CASSEQDNEQFF.

This clonotype was detected many times. The rearrangement joins TRBV7-9 to TRBJ1-1, with 8 nucleotides matching TRBD1. CDR1 and CDR2 (germline): SEHNR, FQNEAQ (reference sequence). The CDR3 is made up of 15 amino acids. The J segment lost 9 bases and the V segment lost 5 bases, leaving 14 bases of the junction unmatched. The CDR3 coding sequence is TGTGCCAGCAGCACCCGATCCCTACAGGGGGGAAAAGCTTTCTTT. Amino acid sequence: CASSTRSLQGGKAFF. The entire variable domain, with the rest obtained from reference TRBV7-9 and TRBJ1-1, is as follows: DTGVSQNPRHKITKRGQNVTFRCDPISEHNRLYWYRQTLGQGPEFLTYFQNEAQLEKSRLLSDRFSAERPKGSFSTLEIQRTEQGDSAMYLCASSTRSLQGGKAFFGQGTRLTVV.

This clonotype was detected a few times. The chain is built from TRBV20-1 and TRBJ2-3, with D maybe TRBD2 (6 bases). Germline assignment: CDR1 DFQATT and CDR2 SNEGSKA (reference sequence). V lost 0 bases and J lost 0, with 13 bases in between. CDR3 size: 16 residues. This CDR3 reads CSARDWGSGSTDTQYF. In DNA form, the CDR3 reads TGCAGTGCTAGAGATTGGGGGAGCGGGAGCACAGATACGCAGTATTTT.

This clonotype was observed at least ten times. The gene calls are TRBV4-3 and TRBJ1-1; D is unresolved. The length of the CDR3 is 14 residues. V was clipped by 1 base and J by 11 bases, with 17 bases between them. CDR1 is LGHNA, CDR2 YSLEER, per germline. The CDR3 nucleotides are TGCGCCAGCAGCCAAGGTTTAGGTCACGCCGCGGCTTTCTTT. Translating gives CASSQGLGHAAAFF.

The chain combines TRBV6-5 with TRBJ1-1; tentative D call: TRBD1 (5 bases). Trimming left V 4 bases short and J 5 bases short, with 14 bases between. Germline V lookup: CDR1 MNHEY, CDR2 SVGAGI. This CDR3 spans 14 amino acids. CDR3 DNA sequence: TGTGCCAGCAGTTCCGACGGGGGGGGGACTGAAGCTTTCTTT. This translates into CASSSDGGGTEAFF.

This clonotype was seen ten or more times. The rearrangement uses TRBV7-6 and TRBJ2-1; 8 positions match TRBD2. There are 15 residues in the CDR3. Germline CDR1 SGHVS, CDR2 FNYEAQ. V gave up 3 bases and J gave up 8 bases; unmatched junction bases: 9. CDR3 bases: TGTGCCAGCAGCTTGGGAAGCGGGGGCAGGGATGAGCAGTTCTTC. Protein sequence: CASSLGSGGRDEQFF.

This clonotype has at least ten counts. This rearrangement joins TRBV7-9 to TRBJ1-3; D is ambiguous. Germline CDR1 reads SEHNR; CDR2 reads FQNEAQ (reference sequence). This CDR3 spans 12 amino acids. Trimming removed 1 base from V and 5 bases from J, with 3 bases in between. The CDR3 bases are TGTGCCAGCAGCTTAGGGCGAAACACCATATATTTT. Amino acid sequence: CASSLGRNTIYF.

The chain combines TRBV15 with TRBJ2-7; D uncertain. V lost 1 base and J lost 5, with 9 bases in between. The germline V gene encodes CDR1 LNHNV and CDR2 YYDKDF (reference sequence). The CDR3 runs to 13 residues. CDR3 protein: CATSRVRADEQYF. The CDR3 coding sequence is TGTGCCACCAGCAGAGTTCGGGCGGACGAGCAGTACTTC.

Many counts were recorded for this clonotype. The chain links TRBV28 to TRBJ2-7; unclear D gene. The CDR3 spans 15 residues. The germline CDR1 and CDR2 sequences are MDHEN and SYDVKM. V was trimmed by 3 bases and J by 0 bases, leaving 12 bases between them. The CDR3 here is CASSFRWGSSYEQYV. DNA of the CDR3: TGTGCCAGCAGTTTTCGTTGGGGTTCCTCCTACGAGCAGTACGTC.

This clonotype has ten or more counts. The rearrangement uses TRBV4-2 and TRBJ1-2; 11 positions match TRBD1. Germline CDR1 LGHNA, CDR2 YNFKEQ. The CDR3 loop spans 13 amino acids. Losses at the gene ends were 5 bases for V and 6 bases for J; bases not matched to a gene: 2. In nucleotides, the CDR3 is TGTGCCAGCAGCTGGGACAGGGGGGATGGCTACACCTTC. It yields the protein CASSWDRGDGYTF.